The 26 T cell receptor beta chains presented below share a single source sample, sequenced in a study of blood T cell repertoires in COVID-19. Measured with immunoSEQ multiplex PCR; TCRdb has only the in-frame clones, and not every one. The sample lists about 120,000 clones, 60% to 85% seen once, with about 2% in the top ten. The sequenced sample consisted of peripheral blood. The receptors stem from a man between 65 and 85 years old with acute or convalescent COVID-19.

This chain uses TRBV11-3 with TRBJ2-7; TRBD1 agrees at 8 bases. V dropped 5 bases and J dropped 6; count of bases not matched to a gene: 6. Germline V gene lookup returns CDR1 SGHNT and CDR2 YENEEA. The CDR3 totals 13 residues. In DNA form, the CDR3 reads TGTGCCAGCAGCCCCTGGACAGGGCCCGAGCAGTACTTC. It yields the protein CASSPWTGPEQYF.

In its sample, this clone was seen a few times. V usage is TRBV20-1 and J usage is TRBJ1-1; 10 bases are shared with TRBD1. The germline gives CDR1 DFQATT, CDR2 SNEGSKA (reference sequence). V lost 3 bases to trimming and J lost 1 base; unmatched junction nucleotides: 5. There are 15 residues in the CDR3. CDR3 DNA sequence: TGCAGTGCTAGTGGACAGGGGGTTTGGAACACTGAAGCTTTCTTT. Encoded protein: CSASGQGVWNTEAFF.

The chain is built from TRBV6-5 and TRBJ2-1, with D possibly TRBD1 on 5 matching bases. The germline gives CDR1 MNHEY, CDR2 SVGAGI. The length of the CDR3 is 13 residues. The V and J ends lost 0 bases and 8 bases respectively, with 8 bases between them. CDR3 sequence (DNA): TGTGCCAGCAGTTACTCAGGGGCCTATGAGCAGTTCTTC. Translating gives CASSYSGAYEQFF.

Written as DNA, the CDR3 is TGTGCCAGCAGCCCTCTTGCCAGGGGAAACACCATATATTTT. Translated: CASSPLARGNTIYF. The chain uses TRBV11-3 and TRBJ1-3; D is unclear. V was pared by 5 bases and J by 4 bases, with 12 bases between. The CDR3 is 14 residues long. CDR1 SGHNT and CDR2 YENEEA come from the germline V gene.

The chain is built from TRBV7-9 and TRBJ1-4; 10 nucleotides align to TRBD1. CDR1 is SEHNR and CDR2 is FQNEAQ in the germline V gene (reference sequence). The CDR3 loop spans 14 amino acids. With 4 bases clipped from V and 7 bases from J, the junction kept 3 bases outside the gene matches. The CDR3 region is CASSSTGGGEKLFF. The CDR3 DNA reads TGTGCCAGCAGCTCGACAGGGGGCGGTGAAAAACTGTTTTTT.

V gene TRBV7-2 combines with J gene TRBJ1-1; TRBD1 might be the D (5 bases). The CDR3 consists of 14 residues. Germline V gene data show CDR1 as SGHTA and CDR2 as FQGNSA. V lost 5 bases and J lost 4, with 14 bases in between. Here the CDR3 DNA reads TGTGCCAGCAGCCCCGATGGGGGGTCCACTGAAGCTTTCTTT. Translation gives CASSPDGGSTEAFF.

This sequence joins TRBV7-2 and TRBJ2-1; 11 bases agree with TRBD2. The germline gives CDR1 SGHTA, CDR2 FQGNSA. With V trimmed by 4 bases and J by 0 bases, 8 bases remained unmatched. The CDR3 consists of 18 residues. The CDR3 protein is CASSYASGGTSSYNEQFF. The CDR3 coding sequence is TGTGCCAGCAGCTACGCTAGCGGGGGGACCAGCTCCTACAATGAGCAGTTCTTC. The variable domain in full, with the rest retrieved from reference TRBV7-2 and TRBJ2-1, is GAGVSQSPSNKVTEKGKDVELRCDPISGHTALYWYRQSLGQGLEFLIYFQGNSAPDKSGLPSDRFSAERTGGSVSTLTIQRTQQEDSAVYLCASSYASGGTSSYNEQFFGPGTRLTVL.

The chain recombines TRBV18 with TRBJ2-5; 7 bases map to TRBD1. Looked up from germline, CDR1 is KGHSH and CDR2 is LQKENI. V shed 3 bases, J shed 1 base, and the junction held 5 bases outside the gene matches. CDR3 length: 15 residues. The CDR3 region is CASSPDREFQETQYF. The DNA of the CDR3 is TGTGCCAGCTCACCTGACAGGGAGTTCCAAGAGACCCAGTACTTC.

The chain is built from TRBV12-3 or TRBV12-4 and TRBJ2-5, with 11 positions matching TRBD1. With 4 bases clipped from V and 7 bases from J, the junction kept 2 bases outside the gene matches. The CDR3 has 13 amino acids. CDR3: CASSSGTGGTQYF. The CDR3 nucleotides are TGTGCCAGCAGTTCTGGGACAGGGGGGACCCAGTACTTC.

This chain connects TRBV7-2 to TRBJ1-2, with 9 bases aligning to TRBD1. Germline lookup yields CDR1 SGHTA and CDR2 FQGNSA. This CDR3 has 15 amino acids. V lost 5 bases, J lost 5 bases, and 9 bases stayed unmatched. CDR3 amino acids: CASSVTGGLGYGYTF. The CDR3 bases are TGTGCCAGCAGCGTAACAGGGGGCTTAGGTTATGGCTACACCTTC.

V is TRBV12-5 and J is TRBJ2-2; TRBD1 might be the D (6 bases). The germline gives CDR1 LGHNT, CDR2 FRNRAP. This CDR3 spans 12 amino acids. V lost 6 bases and J 7 bases, leaving 9 bases between the germline ends. CDR3 coding DNA: TGTGCTAGTGGGCAGGGGATCGGGGAGCTGTTTTTT. Translation gives CASGQGIGELFF.

The chain uses TRBV11-3 and TRBJ2-3; 12 bases align to TRBD2. This CDR3 comprises 16 residues. Trimming took 5 bases from V and 5 from J; bases not matched to a gene: 8. Germline V gives CDR1 SGHNT, CDR2 YENEEA. Here the CDR3 reads CASSLTSGGIIDTQYF. As DNA, the CDR3 is TGTGCCAGCAGCCTAACTAGCGGGGGGATAATAGATACGCAGTATTTT.

CDR3 nucleotide sequence: TGTGCCAGCAGCTTAGACGCGGCCGAAGCTTTCTTT. Translated, it gives CASSLDAAEAFF. The rearrangement uses TRBV11-1 and TRBJ1-1; D is unclear. The CDR3 length is 12 residues. Germline lookup yields CDR1 SGHAT and CDR2 FQDESV (reference sequence). V lost 1 base and J 8 bases, leaving 8 bases between the germline ends.

The gene calls are TRBV3-1 (or the pseudogene TRBV3-2) and TRBJ1-2; possible D gene TRBD1, 5 bases. Trimming took off 0 bases at V and 3 bases at J, with 14 bases between the two ends. CDR3 size: 16 residues. The germline V gene encodes CDR1 LGHDT and CDR2 YNNKEL (reference sequence). The CDR3 sequence: CASSQEARRRDYGYTF. For the CDR3, the DNA is TGTGCCAGCAGCCAAGAGGCCCGTCGCAGGGACTATGGCTACACCTTC.

The chain joins TRBV18 to TRBJ1-1; 7 bases fit TRBD1. The CDR3 covers 17 residues. Unmatched junction bases numbered 13, after V lost 0 bases and J lost 6 bases. The germline CDR1 and CDR2 sequences are KGHSH and LQKENI. The CDR3 DNA sequence: TGTGCCAGCTCACCACCTACTTTGGACAGGCCTGTTTCTGAAGCTTTCTTT. Amino acids: CASSPPTLDRPVSEAFF.

The rearrangement links TRBV9 to TRBJ2-4, with 12 bases matching TRBD1. Trimming at V came to 0 bases and at J to 7 bases, leaving 5 bases not matched to a gene. Germline CDR1 reads SGDLS; CDR2 reads YYNGEE. The CDR3 runs 16 residues. CDR3 region: CASSVGWGQGANIQYF. The CDR3 region has the DNA TGTGCCAGCAGCGTAGGTTGGGGACAGGGGGCGAACATTCAGTACTTC.

The V gene is TRBV5-1, the J gene TRBJ1-2, with D unresolved. The CDR3 is 13 amino acids. V was shortened by 1 base and J by 4 bases, with 8 bases between the two germline ends. Germline V CDR1 and CDR2: SGHRS, YFSETQ. For the CDR3, the DNA is TGCGCCAGCAGCTTGCAGAATACCTATGGCTACACCTTC. Its protein is CASSLQNTYGYTF.

The chain has TRBV15 and TRBJ2-7, with 10 positions matching TRBD1. From germline, CDR1 is LNHNV and CDR2 YYDKDF (reference sequence). V trimming: 1 base; J trimming: 6 bases; junction bases outside the gene matches: 9. CDR3 length equals 16 residues. This CDR3 is CATSRATGTGVSEQYF. CDR3 nucleotide sequence: TGTGCCACCAGCAGAGCCACCGGGACAGGGGTGTCCGAGCAGTACTTC.

The chain has TRBV11-2 and TRBJ2-1; 11 positions agree with TRBD2. CDR3 length: 16 amino acids. The V segment lost 4 bases and the J segment 3 bases; nucleotides outside the gene matches: 5. CDR1 SGHAT and CDR2 FQNNGV come from the germline V gene. CDR3 nucleotide sequence: TGTGCCAGCAGCTCTCGGGGACTAGCGGACTACAATGAGCAGTTCTTC. It translates to CASSSRGLADYNEQFF.

The chain combines TRBV5-1 with TRBJ1-2, with TRBD1 matching over 11 bases. CDR3 length: 15 residues. The germline CDR1 and CDR2 sequences are SGHRS and YFSETQ. Trimming removed 2 bases from V and 8 bases from J; junction bases left unmatched: 8. The CDR3: CASSLGTGGLKGYTF. In nucleotides, the CDR3 is TGCGCCAGCAGCTTAGGGACAGGGGGGCTCAAGGGCTACACCTTC. Variable domain in full (rest from reference TRBV5-1 and TRBJ1-2): KAGVTQTPRYLIKTRGQQVTLSCSPISGHRSVSWYQQTPGQGLQFLFEYFSETQRNKGNFPGRFSGRQFSNSRSEMNVSTLELGDSALYLCASSLGTGGLKGYTFGSGTRLTVV.

The chain carries TRBV7-2 and TRBJ1-5, with 9 bases that match TRBD1. The CDR3 is 14 residues long. Looked up from germline, CDR1 is SGHTA and CDR2 is FQGNSA. V was pared by 7 bases and J by 5 bases, with 6 bases of the junction left unmatched. The CDR3 loop reads CASTSGQGDQPQHF. The CDR3 coding sequence is TGTGCCAGCACCTCGGGACAGGGTGATCAGCCCCAGCATTTT. Full variable domain (outside the CDR3, taken from reference TRBV7-2 and TRBJ1-5): GAGVSQSPSNKVTEKGKDVELRCDPISGHTALYWYRQSLGQGLEFLIYFQGNSAPDKSGLPSDRFSAERTGGSVSTLTIQRTQQEDSAVYLCASTSGQGDQPQHFGDGTRLSIL.

The chain has TRBV19 and TRBJ1-3; 7 bases are a match to TRBD1. With 4 bases clipped from V and 3 bases from J, the junction kept 3 bases outside the gene matches. The CDR3 runs to 14 residues. CDR1 is LNHDA, CDR2 SQIVND, per germline (reference sequence). The CDR3 protein is CASSTRQGGNTIYF. CDR3 DNA: TGTGCCAGTAGTACCCGACAGGGTGGAAACACCATATATTTT.

The rearrangement joins TRBV9 to TRBJ1-6, with D maybe TRBD1 (5 bases). Germline CDR1 is SGDLS and CDR2 is YYNGEE. This CDR3 has 19 amino acids. V lost 4 bases and J lost 1, with 21 bases in between. The CDR3 loop is CASSQGELEVGSYNSPLHF. The CDR3 DNA is TGTGCCAGCAGCCAGGGTGAACTCGAGGTTGGGTCCTATAATTCACCCCTCCACTTT.

The rearrangement uses TRBV4-3 and TRBJ2-7, with a tentative D call TRBD2 (6 bases). Germline CDR1 reads LGHNA; CDR2 reads YSLEER. This CDR3 has 16 amino acids. The germline V and J ends were trimmed by 0 bases and 7 bases, with 19 bases remaining between them. CDR3 loop: CASSQDLGSGPREQYF. The CDR3 nucleotides are TGCGCCAGCAGCCAAGATCTAGGAAGCGGGCCAAGGGAGCAGTACTTC.

The gene calls are TRBV7-2 and TRBJ1-2, with D possibly being TRBD1 (5 bases). The germline CDR1 and CDR2 sequences are SGHTA and FQGNSA. The V end lost 5 bases, the J end lost 5 bases, and 9 bases lay between the germline ends. There are 12 residues in the CDR3. CDR3 coding DNA: TGTGCCAGCAGCACGCAGGGTTATGGCTACACCTTC. Translating gives CASSTQGYGYTF.

The CDR3, as DNA: TGTGCCAGCAGTTCCCGGACAGGGCTTAGATTTTATGGCTACACCTTC. Translating gives CASSSRTGLRFYGYTF. J is TRBJ1-2 and V is TRBV27; 8 positions match TRBD1. Germline CDR1 and CDR2: MNHEY and SMNVEV (reference sequence). The CDR3 spans 16 residues. V gave up 4 bases and J gave up 5 bases; unmatched junction bases: 12.